This TCR beta chain was sequenced for a study of blood T cell repertoires in COVID-19. Overall study: Samples representing acute and convalescent COVID-19 were sourced from the United States, Italy and Spain. In each case, the material was cDNA or gDNA derived from T cells, B-cell-depleted T cells, or PBMCs.

Methods used by the authors: Nucleated cell counts were estimated from reference gene primer amplification. The data were produced by immunoSEQ multiplex PCR, yet TCRdb's version contains in-frame clones alone and is incomplete. V, J and clone size are those of that table, while D and trimming were read from the DNA. The data show tens of thousands of clones, 68% seen once. This clone was counted a few times. V lost 0 bases, J lost 3 bases, and 7 bases stayed unmatched. Germline V lookup: CDR1 SGHDT, CDR2 YYEEEE. This CDR3 is 16 amino acids long. The clonotype was recovered from a woman between 65 and 79 years old with acute or convalescent COVID-19. The source material was peripheral blood. The gene calls are TRBV5-6 and TRBJ2-7, with 9 positions matching TRBD1. The CDR3 sequence is CASSLGGTGLIYEQYF. Here the CDR3 DNA reads TGTGCCAGCAGCTTGGGCGGGACAGGGTTGATCTACGAGCAGTACTTC.